The source of this T cell receptor (beta chain) is a study of T cells in localized non-small cell lung cancer. Study results and caveats: The study detected a median 57 of the top 100 tumor clones in adjacent lung. The greatest T cell clonality was found in uninvolved adjacent lung (higher than in tumor). Higher T cell density in the blood was associated with longer overall survival, whereas higher adjacent-lung clonality associated with shorter survival.

As regards this clone: What it binds is not known.

The assay was immunoSEQ multiplex PCR, and TCRdb's table has in-frame clones only and misses some. This table has around 31,000 clones, about 88% appearing once. V lost 0 bases and J 1 base, leaving 7 bases between the germline ends. CDR3 length equals 15 residues. Germline CDR1 reads MNHEY; CDR2 reads SVGAGI. V usage is TRBV6-5 and J usage is TRBJ1-5; D is unclear. The clonotype originates from a female donor over 55 with stage I lung adenocarcinoma. This sample comprised peripheral blood, obtained before any cancer treatment. The CDR3 reads CASSYSYRSNQPQHF. The CDR3 nucleotides are TGTGCCAGCAGTTACTCGTACCGCAGCAATCAGCCCCAGCATTTT.